One sample yielded the 22 T cell receptor beta chains listed below, sequenced in a study of T-cell reconstitution after alpha-beta-depleted transplantation in children (dated by TCRdb to 2016 to 2017). The library was produced with PCR. The sample was run on an Illumina HiSeq 2500. To normalize quantification of the TCRbeta repertoire, the TCR libraries were built with molecular barcoding that relied on unique molecular identifiers. Using fastp trimming at Q25 and MiXCR clonotype assembly, TCRdb reanalyzed the public sequencing data and kept in-frame beta chains. Merged by CDR3 protein, the rows form single entries marked with the most common genes and DNA. Counted in this sample were about 110,000 distinct CDR3 sequences; approximately 6.4% of them appeared once. Around 23% of the sample goes to the ten largest clones. Per the publication, the treatment or condition label means: allogeneic hematopoietic cell transplantation with graft depleted of TCRalphabeta T cells and CD19 B cells.

Sequencing used PBMCs, mostly from graft donor cells, obtained 360 days after TCRalphabeta/CD19-depleted stem cell transplant. The receptors here all came from a male patient between 2 and 10 years old who had a stem cell transplant for acute lymphoblastic leukemia, so the T cells may come from the graft donor.

This clonotype was observed many times. This sequence joins TRBV9 and TRBJ1-1, with TRBD1 as a possible D gene (5 bases). Trimming cost V 4 bases and J 4 bases, with 14 bases left between them. The CDR3 is made up of 14 amino acids. Germline V gives CDR1 SGDLS, CDR2 YYNGEE. The DNA of the CDR3 is TGTGCCAGCAGCCTGAGACCGAGGGGCACTGAAGCTTTCTTT. Translating gives CASSLRPRGTEAFF. The variable domain in full, with the rest retrieved from reference TRBV9 and TRBJ1-1, is DSGVTQTPKHLITATGQRVTLRCSPRSGDLSVYWYQQSLDQGLQFLIQYYNGEERAKGNILERFSAQQFPDLHSELNLSSLELGDSALYFCASSLRPRGTEAFFGQGTRLTVV.

In its sample, this clonotype was seen many times. CDR3 residues: CASSLGTGGFYEQYF. The CDR3 bases are TGTGCCAGCAGTTTGGGGACAGGGGGCTTCTACGAGCAGTACTTC. The chain links TRBV28 to TRBJ2-7, with 12 bases that match TRBD1. The length of the CDR3 is 15 residues. The V gene end was trimmed by 3 bases and the J gene end by 3 bases; junction bases not matched to a gene: 3. Germline lookup yields CDR1 MDHEN and CDR2 SYDVKM.

This clonotype was picked up many times. The CDR3 spells CASSQGTGTLGAYEQYF. CDR3 sequence (DNA): TGCGCCAGCAGCCAAGGGACAGGGACGCTAGGAGCCTACGAGCAGTACTTC. This rearrangement joins TRBV4-3 to TRBJ2-7, with 8 bases identical to TRBD1. V shed 1 base, J shed 2 bases, and the junction held 10 bases outside the gene matches. CDR3 length: 17 amino acids. Germline V gives CDR1 LGHNA, CDR2 YSLEER.

This clonotype has more than one count but fewer than ten. The CDR3 protein is CASSLPPGFGYEQYF. In DNA form, the CDR3 reads TGTGCCAGCAGCTTGCCGCCGGGGTTTGGCTACGAGCAGTACTTC. The chain carries TRBV7-2 and TRBJ2-7; D is perhaps TRBD2 (5 bases). The ends were cut back, 3 bases at V and 3 bases at J, with 15 bases in the middle. The CDR3 is made up of 15 amino acids. CDR1 is SGHTA and CDR2 is FQGNSA in the germline V gene.

This clonotype has ten or more counts. One end of the junction is discordant with germline, which a read error may explain. The chain joins TRBV7-7 to TRBJ2-5; D may be TRBD1 (6 bases). CDR3 length: 14 amino acids. Germline assignment: CDR1 SSHAT and CDR2 FNYEAQ (reference sequence). This CDR3 is CASSPRTDQETQYF. As DNA, the CDR3 is TGTGCTAGCAGCCCCCGGACAGATCAAGAGACCCAGTACTTC. Complete variable domain (other parts from reference TRBV7-7 and TRBJ2-5): GAGVSQSPRYKVTKRGQDVTLRCDPISSHATLYWYQQALGQGPEFLTYFNYEAQPDKSGLPSDRFSAERPEGSISTLTIQRTEQRDSAMYRCASSPRTDQETQYFGPGTRLLVL.

This clonotype was seen at least ten times. V and J are TRBV7-2 and TRBJ1-4; tentatively, D is TRBD1 (6 bases). V was pared by 5 bases and J by 15 bases, with 22 bases between. Germline CDR1 is SGHTA and CDR2 is FQGNSA. The CDR3 consists of 14 residues. The CDR3 sequence is CASSHEQGTGMVFF. CDR3 in DNA: TGTGCCAGCAGCCACGAACAGGGTACGGGAATGGTGTTTTTT.

The gene calls are TRBV29-1 and TRBJ1-2; 10 bases line up with TRBD1. The trim removed 7 bases at V and 4 bases at J, leaving 12 bases unmatched. CDR3 length equals 15 residues. Per germline, CDR1 SQVTM and CDR2 ANQGSEA. The CDR3 bases are TGCAGCGGCCAAGGGGGACAGGGGATTGGCTATGGCTACACCTTC. Amino acid sequence: CSGQGGQGIGYGYTF. The full variable domain, its missing parts supplied by reference TRBV29-1 and TRBJ1-2, is SAVISQKPSRDICQRGTSLTIQCQVDSQVTMMFWYRQQPGQSLTLIATANQGSEATYESGFVIDKFPISRPNLTFSTLTVSNMSPEDSSIYLCSGQGGQGIGYGYTFGSGTRLTVV.

This clonotype has more than one count but fewer than ten. The rearrangement joins TRBV20-1 to TRBJ1-6, with 7 bases lining up with TRBD1. The CDR3 consists of 13 residues. V was pared by 5 bases and J by 5 bases, with 3 bases of the junction left unmatched. CDR1 is DFQATT, CDR2 SNEGSKA, per germline (reference sequence). For the CDR3, the DNA is TGCAGTGCTGGGACAGAAAATAATTCACCCCTCCACTTT. Amino acids: CSAGTENNSPLHF.

The J gene is TRBJ1-1, the V gene TRBV19; 7 bases align to TRBD1. The CDR3 is 15 amino acids. J lost 5 bases, V lost 3 bases, and 9 bases had no gene match. The germline CDR1 and CDR2 sequences are LNHDA and SQIVND (reference sequence). The DNA of the CDR3 is TGTGCCAGTAGTATCAGACCAGGGGGGAGAACTGAAGCTTTCTTT. Translated, it gives CASSIRPGGRTEAFF.

This clonotype was picked up a small number of times. The rearrangement uses TRBV9 and TRBJ2-3, with 10 positions matching TRBD2. This CDR3 has 15 amino acids. Germline V CDR1 and CDR2: SGDLS, YYNGEE. J lost 2 bases, V lost 4 bases, and 4 bases had no gene match. CDR3 sequence: CASSRSGRTTDTQYF. CDR3 bases: TGTGCCAGCAGCCGTAGCGGGAGGACCACAGATACGCAGTATTTT.

This clonotype was seen ten or more times. This chain links TRBV10-3 with TRBJ2-5; TRBD2 aligns across 11 bases. This CDR3 has 15 residues. Germline-derived CDR1 and CDR2 are ENHRY and SYGVKD. After removal of 5 bases from V and 5 bases from J, the junction contained 7 bases not matched to a gene. The CDR3 loop reads CAISFSGRAGETQYF. The CDR3 region has the DNA TGTGCCATCAGTTTTAGCGGGAGGGCCGGTGAGACCCAGTACTTC.

This sequence joins TRBV7-2 and TRBJ2-7, with TRBD1 identical over 8 bases. After removal of 2 bases from V and 5 bases from J, the junction contained 14 bases not matched to a gene. Germline-derived CDR1 and CDR2 are SGHTA and FQGNSA. The CDR3 is 17 amino acids. CDR3 DNA: TGTGCCAGCAGCTTACGGTCAGGGGGCGTCTCCCCTAACGAGCAGTACTTC. Its translation: CASSLRSGGVSPNEQYF.

This clonotype was seen repeatedly, ten times or more. The gene calls are TRBV25-1 and TRBJ1-2; D gene ambiguous. CDR3 length: 13 residues. Germline CDR1 reads MGHDK; CDR2 reads SYGVNS. Deletions cut 4 bases from V and 8 bases from J, with 14 bases between. CDR3 bases: TGTGCCAGCAGTGGGGGATTATTGGAAGGCTACACCTTC. This encodes CASSGGLLEGYTF.

The chain couples TRBV6-6 to TRBJ1-1; D remains ambiguous. CDR1 and CDR2 (germline): MNHNY, SVGAGI (reference sequence). Trimming shortened V by 0 bases and J by 5 bases, and 7 bases separated the two germline ends. This CDR3 has 13 amino acids. CDR3 nucleotides: TGTGCCAGCAGTTACTCGGCGAGGACTGAAGCTTTCTTT. Translating gives CASSYSARTEAFF.

The CDR3 here is CASSRTGSLNTEAFF. The CDR3 DNA follows: TGTGCCAGCAGTCGGACAGGGTCCTTGAACACTGAAGCTTTCTTT. V gene TRBV7-2 combines with J gene TRBJ1-1; 8 nucleotides agree with TRBD1. The CDR3 extends over 15 amino acids. Losses at the gene ends were 6 bases for V and 0 bases for J; bases not matched to a gene: 6. The germline V gene has CDR1 SGHTA and CDR2 FQGNSA.

This clonotype was observed at least ten times. This chain joins TRBV9 and TRBJ2-5, with D tentatively TRBD2 (6 bases). V was shortened by 0 bases and J by 2 bases, with 8 bases between the two germline ends. Germline V gene lookup returns CDR1 SGDLS and CDR2 YYNGEE. The CDR3 runs to 14 residues. The DNA for the CDR3 is TGTGCCAGCAGCGTAGCTGGGGGGCAAGAGACCCAGTACTTC. Encoded protein: CASSVAGGQETQYF.

This clonotype showed up many times. J is TRBJ2-3 and V is TRBV13, with 8 positions matching TRBD2. The length of the CDR3 is 16 residues. Trimming took 3 bases from V and 1 from J; bases not matched to a gene: 6. Germline V lookup: CDR1 PRHDT, CDR2 FYEKMQ (reference sequence). The CDR3 sequence is CASSFTGTRGTDTQYF. CDR3 bases: TGTGCCAGCAGCTTTACCGGGACTAGGGGCACAGATACGCAGTATTTT.

The V and J genes are TRBV28 and TRBJ1-5; possible D gene TRBD1, 5 bases. Trimming left V 3 bases short and J 9 bases short, with 18 bases between. The CDR3 totals 15 residues. Germline V gene sequence: CDR1 MDHEN, CDR2 SYDVKM. The CDR3 sequence is CASSFSRTQVTPQHF. The CDR3 region has the DNA TGTGCCAGCAGTTTCTCTCGGACACAAGTAACGCCCCAGCATTTT.

This clonotype appeared many times. The chain uses TRBV6-5 and TRBJ2-2; possibly TRBD1 for D (5 bases). Germline-derived CDR1 and CDR2 are MNHEY and SVGAGI. Trimming shortened V by 5 bases and J by 4 bases, and 17 bases separated the two germline ends. The CDR3 is made up of 16 amino acids. The CDR3 DNA is TGTGCCAGCAGTCTCCTGGCAGGGAAGGGCACCGGGGAGCTGTTTTTT. It encodes CASSLLAGKGTGELFF.

The chain is built from TRBV9 and TRBJ2-5; D uncertain. The CDR3 has 15 amino acids. V lost 0 bases and J lost 4, with 13 bases in between. The germline CDR1 and CDR2 sequences are SGDLS and YYNGEE. In DNA form, the CDR3 reads TGTGCCAGCAGCGTAGATATAGGGTGGGGAGAGACCCAGTACTTC. It codes for CASSVDIGWGETQYF. Complete variable domain (other parts from reference TRBV9 and TRBJ2-5): DSGVTQTPKHLITATGQRVTLRCSPRSGDLSVYWYQQSLDQGLQFLIQYYNGEERAKGNILERFSAQQFPDLHSELNLSSLELGDSALYFCASSVDIGWGETQYFGPGTRLLVL.

This clonotype has at least ten counts. The V call is TRBV7-9, the J call TRBJ2-4; maybe TRBD2 (5 bases). The CDR3 sequence is 15 residues long. V was clipped by 4 bases and J by 0 bases, with 10 bases between them. The germline CDR1 and CDR2 sequences are SEHNR and FQNEAQ (reference sequence). The CDR3 reads CASSWRSEAKNIQYF. The CDR3 DNA reads TGTGCCAGCAGCTGGAGGAGTGAAGCCAAAAACATTCAGTACTTC.

On this clonotype: This clone may be a read error of a much larger clone one base away. The chain has TRBV7-9 and TRBJ2-3; D is possibly TRBD1 (7 bases). Germline loops: CDR1 SEHNR, CDR2 FQNEAQ (reference sequence). This CDR3 is built from 16 residues. The CDR3, as DNA: TGTGCCAGCAGCAAGAGAGACCAAGGGGGGACAGATACGCAGTGTTTT. Its protein product is CASSKRDQGGTDTQCF.